The clone carrying this TCR beta chain showed up many times. What it binds is not known. This entry comes from a study of T cells after yellow fever vaccination. The wider study: Preparation of fractions with low cell numbers was performed using SMART-Seq v4 Ultra Low Input.

Study-wide results and limits: Boosting was followed by the reappearance of most primary-vaccination clones (approximately 95% CD4, 70% to 90% CD8). Few clonotypes appeared in both CD4 and CD8 compartments.

Universal primer sites and UMIs were introduced during 5'RACE template-switching synthesis of TCR cDNA. TCRdb ran MiXCR on the 5' RACE reads and lists one entry per CDR3 protein. The repertoire includes approximately 450,000 distinct CDR3 sequences, approximately 18% of them detected once, and over 15% sits in the top ten. The germline CDR1 and CDR2 sequences are SEHNR and FQNEAQ (reference sequence). V lost 5 bases and J lost 6, with 17 bases in between. CDR3 length: 14 residues. This sequence joins TRBV7-9 and TRBJ2-7; possibly TRBD1 for D (5 bases). This TCR was recovered from a man between 18 and 29 years old who received the YFV17D yellow fever vaccine. The sequencing here drew on PBMCs, taken before the yellow fever booster vaccination. The CDR3 nucleotides read TGTGCCAGCAGCCTACTTCCTGACAGCTTCGAGCAGTACTTC. Its translation: CASSLLPDSFEQYF.